This T cell receptor beta chain came from a study of CD8+CD57+ T cells in acquired aplastic anemia (dated by TCRdb to the late 2010s). Regarding the study in general: On average, sorted CD4+ and CD8+ cells yielded around 3.4 ug of extracted DNA, with a range of about 0.19 to 30 ug. A CD8+CD57+ expansion meant a frequency higher than the mean frequency seen in healthy subjects.

Genomic DNA was used as template for profiling of TCR beta VDJ combinations and CDR3 sequences. TCR repertoire sequencing was run on an Illumina HiSeq 2000. Under the source paper's analysis protocol: Repertoire assessment relied on Simpson's diversity index, CDR3 size and DJ length profiles, and TRBV/TRBJ rearrangement plots. The most abundant DNA sequence in the deep sequencing data was defined as the immunodominant clone. CDR3 amino acid sequences were checked for sharing across subjects and were also compared against the VDJdb database and published repertoires. TCRdb's own reprocessing of the public reads used fastp at Q25 and MiXCR and kept productive beta chains. Rows merge per CDR3 protein into single entries with the most common DNA and genes. None of the V and J calls come from the authors' own analysis; TCRdb made them. This sample comprises under 200,000 distinct CDR3 sequences, about 50% of them detected only once. The ten largest clones represent around a third of the sample.

Patients chosen for sequencing had shown expansion of CD8+CD57+ cells by flow cytometry. All patients had severe acquired aplastic anemia diagnosed by International Study of Aplastic Anemia and Agranulocytosis and Camitta criteria. At the time blood was sampled, none of the patients had received any therapy. TCR repertoires of sorted CD4+ and CD8+ blood T cells from severe aplastic anemia patients and healthy subjects were deep-sequenced in the study. Patients were enrolled in the USA under clinicaltrials.gov protocols 00001620, 01623167, 00001397, 00071045, 00081523 and 00961064. Ficoll-Paque density gradient centrifugation was used to isolate peripheral blood mononuclear cells. Before DNA extraction, CD4+ and CD8+ T cells were sorted by FACS or by magnetic beads. The paper's findings and limits, for the study overall: Around 28 CD8+ CDR3 sequences were found to be shared between patients and controls, but these sequences appeared to be highly expressed in patients and within the immunodominant clones of the patients. Between patients and healthy controls, no significant difference in CD8+ Simpson's diversity was found (P=0.060).

A word on this clonotype: Which antigen it targets is not known. Per-base quality was not reported, and no clone a single base away is much larger than it.

Sequencing was carried out using sorted CD4+, CD8+, or CD8+CD57+ T cells (not recorded which) from PBMCs. The sequence was obtained from a human donor with aplastic anemia.

The nucleotide sequence is TGTGCCAGCCAACGAACAGGGGAAGATACGCAGTATTTT. Translation gives CASQRTGEDTQYF. The chain uses TRBV2 and TRBJ2-3; 7 central bases correspond to TRBD1. The germline V and J ends show losses of 8 bases and 5 bases respectively, and no gene match explains 7 bases of the junction. There are 13 amino acids in the CDR3, from cysteine to phenylalanine inclusive. Of all the DNA, just the CDR3 is kept, 39 bases in frame from base 1. As encoded in the germline V gene, CDR1 is SNHLY while CDR2 is FYNNEI.